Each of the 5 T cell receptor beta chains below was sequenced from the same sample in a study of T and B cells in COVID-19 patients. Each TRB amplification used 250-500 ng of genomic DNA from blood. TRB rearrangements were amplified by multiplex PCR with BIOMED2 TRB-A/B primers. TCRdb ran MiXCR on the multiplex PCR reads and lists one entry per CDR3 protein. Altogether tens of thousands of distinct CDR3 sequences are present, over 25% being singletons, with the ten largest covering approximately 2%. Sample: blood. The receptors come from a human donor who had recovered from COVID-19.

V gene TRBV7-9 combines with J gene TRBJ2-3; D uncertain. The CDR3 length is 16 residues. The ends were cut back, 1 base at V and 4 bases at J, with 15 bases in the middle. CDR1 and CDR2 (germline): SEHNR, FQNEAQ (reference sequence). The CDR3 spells CASSLERLRSADTQYF. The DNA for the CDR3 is TGTGCCAGCAGCTTAGAACGACTGAGGAGCGCAGATACGCAGTATTTT.

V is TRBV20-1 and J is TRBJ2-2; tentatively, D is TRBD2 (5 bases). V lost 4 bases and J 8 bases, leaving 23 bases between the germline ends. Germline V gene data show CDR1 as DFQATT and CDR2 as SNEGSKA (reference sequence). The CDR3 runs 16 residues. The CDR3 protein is CSATPPKSGKSGELFF. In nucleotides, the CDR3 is TGCAGTGCTACCCCACCCAAGAGCGGAAAGAGTGGGGAGCTGTTTTTT.

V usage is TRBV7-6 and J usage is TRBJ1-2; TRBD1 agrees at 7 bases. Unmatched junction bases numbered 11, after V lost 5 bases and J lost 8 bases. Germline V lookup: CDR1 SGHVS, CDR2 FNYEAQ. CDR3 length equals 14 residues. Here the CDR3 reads CASSPSTGFHGYTF. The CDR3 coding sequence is TGTGCCAGCAGCCCGTCGACAGGGTTTCACGGCTACACCTTC.

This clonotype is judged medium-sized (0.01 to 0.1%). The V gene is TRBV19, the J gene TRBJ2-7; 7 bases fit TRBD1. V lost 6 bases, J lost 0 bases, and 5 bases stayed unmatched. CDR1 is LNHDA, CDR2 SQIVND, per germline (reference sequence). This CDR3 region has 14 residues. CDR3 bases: TGTGCCAGTAGCCCTTCAGGGGGCTCCTACGAGCAGTACTTC. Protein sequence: CASSPSGGSYEQYF.

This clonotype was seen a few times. The CDR3 nucleotides are TGTGCCAGCAGCTTAGGAGGGACAGGGGGACAGCCCCAGCATTTT. It translates to CASSLGGTGGQPQHF. This chain uses TRBV7-6 with TRBJ1-5, with 11 bases matching TRBD1. In germline, CDR1 is SGHVS, CDR2 FNYEAQ. The CDR3 has 15 amino acids. Losses at the gene ends were 1 base for V and 7 bases for J; bases not matched to a gene: 3.